The 8 T cell receptor beta chains below were found in one sample sequenced in a study of shared clonotypes between healthy human individuals. The table came from immunoSEQ multiplex PCR; TCRdb's copy has only in-frame clones and leaves some out. Of fewer than 600,000 clones listed, 75% to 80% are singletons. The sequenced sample consisted of PBMCs. The receptors stem from a woman aged 40 to 55 in good health. Some clones in this sample may be carry-over from other donors' samples.

This rearrangement joins TRBV2 to TRBJ2-1; D unresolved. This CDR3 region has 15 residues. Germline V gene data show CDR1 as SNHLY and CDR2 as FYNNEI. V was shortened by 1 base and J by 8 bases, with 15 bases between the two germline ends. CDR3 in amino acids: CASSEGLVRVDEQFF. For the CDR3, the DNA is TGTGCCAGCAGTGAAGGGTTAGTTAGGGTGGATGAGCAGTTCTTC.

V is TRBV2 and J is TRBJ1-4, with TRBD1 as a possible D gene (6 bases). Trimming removed 6 bases from V and 8 bases from J, with 13 bases in between. The CDR3 has 13 residues. Germline V CDR1 and CDR2: SNHLY, FYNNEI. The chain's CDR3 is CASRGKGGEKLFF. The CDR3 DNA reads TGTGCCAGCAGGGGGAAGGGGGGAGAAAAACTGTTTTTT.

The V gene is TRBV6-1, the J gene TRBJ2-7; TRBD1 might be the D (6 bases). Germline values: CDR1 MNHNS, CDR2 SASEGT. The CDR3 contains 12 residues. Trimming stripped 6 bases from V and 3 bases from J, with 9 bases between. This chain's CDR3 is CASSLQGYEQYF. Here the CDR3 DNA reads TGTGCCAGCAGCCTACAGGGCTACGAGCAGTACTTC.

This clone was seen at least ten times. The chain combines TRBV27 with TRBJ2-7; TRBD2 agrees at 10 bases. The CDR3 consists of 15 residues. V lost 0 bases and J lost 6; bases outside the gene matches: 5. Per germline, CDR1 MNHEY and CDR2 SMNVEV (reference sequence). As DNA, the CDR3 is TGTGCCAGCAGTTTATCTGTAGCGGGAGGTGGCGAGCAGTACTTC. Translation gives CASSLSVAGGGEQYF.

The chain carries TRBV7-9 and TRBJ1-4, with 8 bases fitting TRBD1. From germline, CDR1 is SEHNR and CDR2 FQNEAQ (reference sequence). After removal of 6 bases from V and 7 bases from J, the junction contained 4 bases not matched to a gene. The CDR3 length is 13 residues. Here the CDR3 reads CASRGGTGEKLFF. The CDR3 DNA is TGTGCCAGCAGGGGTGGGACAGGTGAAAAACTGTTTTTT.

The chain has TRBV4-3 and TRBJ2-2; TRBD2 matches 8 bases. The length of the CDR3 is 15 residues. V lost 4 bases, J lost 6 bases, and 7 bases stayed unmatched. CDR1 is LGHNA and CDR2 is YSLEER in the germline V gene. The CDR3 bases are TGCGCCAGCAGCCCGTTAGCGGGACTTGCCGGGGAGCTGTTTTTT. It translates to CASSPLAGLAGELFF.

The chain recombines TRBV15 with TRBJ2-7, with a tentative D call TRBD1 (5 bases). The CDR3 length is 19 residues. Germline CDR1 and CDR2: LNHNV and YYDKDF (reference sequence). Trimming took 0 bases from V and 0 from J, leaving 21 bases between them. As DNA, the CDR3 is TGTGCCACCAGCAGAGATTTCGACAGCCTATCCCCGTACTCCTACGAGCAGTACTTC. Translated: CATSRDFDSLSPYSYEQYF.

This clone has at least ten counts. The J gene is TRBJ2-1, the V gene TRBV27; TRBD2 is a possible D gene (5 bases). This CDR3 has 14 residues. CDR1 MNHEY and CDR2 SMNVEV come from the germline V gene (reference sequence). V dropped 3 bases and J dropped 7 bases, with 13 bases sitting between them. In nucleotides, the CDR3 is TGTGCCAGCAGTTTGCTAGCCCTAGGGAATGAGCAGTTCTTC. It specifies CASSLLALGNEQFF.